This TCR beta chain is drawn from a study of cytomegalovirus exposure and HLA in healthy donors. Findings and limits, study-wide: It was assumed in the presence/absence analyses that sequencing depth was roughly uniform across donors. There were several of the most significant clusters that appeared linked to common viral pathogens in a later analysis.

In this sample, this clone turned up a few times. Its antigen is as yet unknown. The CDR3 spans 13 residues. V lost 4 bases and J 14 bases, leaving 15 bases between the germline ends. Germline-derived CDR1 and CDR2 are MNHEY and SVGAGI. The PCR was carried out with 60 Vbeta primers and 13 Jbeta primers. Measured with immunoSEQ multiplex PCR; TCRdb has only the in-frame clones, and not every one. This table holds fewer than 250,000 clones, around 80% found once. The sample comprised PBMCs. The TCR comes from a boy aged 2 to 10 in good health and CMV-seronegative. This chain joins TRBV6-5 and TRBJ1-6; D is ambiguous. The CDR3 DNA sequence: TGTGCCAGCAGTTTCACGGACTTTGGCACCCTCCACTTT. This codes for CASSFTDFGTLHF.